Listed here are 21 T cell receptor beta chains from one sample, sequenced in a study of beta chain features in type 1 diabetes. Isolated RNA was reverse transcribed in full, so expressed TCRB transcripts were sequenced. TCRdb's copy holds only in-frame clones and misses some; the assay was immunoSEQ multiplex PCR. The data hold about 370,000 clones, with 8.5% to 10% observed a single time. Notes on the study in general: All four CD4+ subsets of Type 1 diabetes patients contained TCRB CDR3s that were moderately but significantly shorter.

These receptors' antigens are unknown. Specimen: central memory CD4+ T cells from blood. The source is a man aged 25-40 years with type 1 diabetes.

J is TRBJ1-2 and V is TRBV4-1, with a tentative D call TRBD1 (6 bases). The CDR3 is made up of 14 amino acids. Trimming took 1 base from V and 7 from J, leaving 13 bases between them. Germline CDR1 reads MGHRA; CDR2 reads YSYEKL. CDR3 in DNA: TGCGCCAGCAGCCAAGCAGGGGCAAAGGCTGGCTACACCTTC. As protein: CASSQAGAKAGYTF.

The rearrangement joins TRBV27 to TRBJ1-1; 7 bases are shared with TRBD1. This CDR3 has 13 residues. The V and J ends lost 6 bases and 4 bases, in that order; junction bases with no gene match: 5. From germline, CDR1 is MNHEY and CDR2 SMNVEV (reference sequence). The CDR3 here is CASSRDRVTEAFF. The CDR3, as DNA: TGTGCCAGCAGCCGCGACAGGGTCACTGAAGCTTTCTTT.

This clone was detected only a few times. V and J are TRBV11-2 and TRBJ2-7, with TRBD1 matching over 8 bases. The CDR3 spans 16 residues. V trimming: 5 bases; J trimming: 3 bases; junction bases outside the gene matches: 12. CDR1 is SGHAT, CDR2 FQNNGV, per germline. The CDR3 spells CASSPIRGQRYYEQYF. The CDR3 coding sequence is TGTGCCAGCAGCCCAATCAGGGGGCAAAGGTACTACGAGCAGTACTTC.

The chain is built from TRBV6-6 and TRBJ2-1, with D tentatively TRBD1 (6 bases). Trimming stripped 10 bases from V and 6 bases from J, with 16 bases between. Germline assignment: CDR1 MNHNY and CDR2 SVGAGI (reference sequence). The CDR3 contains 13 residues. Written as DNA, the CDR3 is TGTGCCATCAGCCAACAGGGCTCCAATGAGCAGTTCTTC. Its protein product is CAISQQGSNEQFF.

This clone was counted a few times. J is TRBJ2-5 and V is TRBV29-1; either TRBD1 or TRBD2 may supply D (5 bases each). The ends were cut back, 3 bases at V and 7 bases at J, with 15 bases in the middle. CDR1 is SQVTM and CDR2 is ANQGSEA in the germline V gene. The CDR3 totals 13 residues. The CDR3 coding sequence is TGCAGCGTTGACAGGGAAAGAGAGGGGACCCAGTACTTC. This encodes CSVDREREGTQYF.

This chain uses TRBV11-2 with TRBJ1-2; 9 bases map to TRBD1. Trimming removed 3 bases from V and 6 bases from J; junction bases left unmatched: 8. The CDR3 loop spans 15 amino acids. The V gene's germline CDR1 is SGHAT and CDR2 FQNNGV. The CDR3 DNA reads TGTGCCAGCAGCTTTCGGGACAGGGCGGGGAATGGCTACACCTTC. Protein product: CASSFRDRAGNGYTF.

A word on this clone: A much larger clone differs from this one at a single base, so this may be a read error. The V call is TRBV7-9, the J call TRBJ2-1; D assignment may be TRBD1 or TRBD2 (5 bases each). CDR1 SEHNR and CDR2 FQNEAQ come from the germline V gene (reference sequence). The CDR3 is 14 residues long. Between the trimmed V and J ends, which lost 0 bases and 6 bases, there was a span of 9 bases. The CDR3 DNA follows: TGTGCCAGCAGCTTAGCAGGGACGAGCAATGAGCAGTTCTTC. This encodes CASSLAGTSNEQFF.

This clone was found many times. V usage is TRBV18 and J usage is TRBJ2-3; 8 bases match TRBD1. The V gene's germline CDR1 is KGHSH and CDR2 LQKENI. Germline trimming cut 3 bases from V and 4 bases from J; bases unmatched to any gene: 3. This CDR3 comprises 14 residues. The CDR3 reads CASSPRGQADTQYF. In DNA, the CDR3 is TGTGCCAGCTCACCCAGGGGGCAGGCAGATACGCAGTATTTT.

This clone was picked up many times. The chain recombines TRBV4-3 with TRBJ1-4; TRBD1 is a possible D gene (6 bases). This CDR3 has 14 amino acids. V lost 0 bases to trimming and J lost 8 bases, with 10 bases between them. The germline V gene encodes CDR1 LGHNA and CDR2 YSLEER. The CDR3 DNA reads TGCGCCAGCAGCCAAGATGCGGGGGGCGAAAAACTGTTTTTT. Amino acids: CASSQDAGGEKLFF.

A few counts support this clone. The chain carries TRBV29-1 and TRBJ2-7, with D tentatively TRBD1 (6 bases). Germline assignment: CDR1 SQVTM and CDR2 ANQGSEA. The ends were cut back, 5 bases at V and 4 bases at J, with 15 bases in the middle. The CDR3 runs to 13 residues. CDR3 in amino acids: CSVSTSRGYEQYF. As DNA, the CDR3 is TGCAGCGTTTCCACCTCCAGGGGATACGAGCAGTACTTC.

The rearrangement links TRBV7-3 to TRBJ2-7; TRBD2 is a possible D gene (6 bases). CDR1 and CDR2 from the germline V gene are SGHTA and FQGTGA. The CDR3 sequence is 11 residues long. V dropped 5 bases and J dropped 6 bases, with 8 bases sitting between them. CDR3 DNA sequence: TGTGCCAGCAGCACCGGGGGCGAGCAGTACTTC. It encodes CASSTGGEQYF.

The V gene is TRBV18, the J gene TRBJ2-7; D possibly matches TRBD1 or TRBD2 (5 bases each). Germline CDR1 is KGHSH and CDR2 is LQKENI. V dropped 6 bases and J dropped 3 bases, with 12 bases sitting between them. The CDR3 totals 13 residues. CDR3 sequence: CASSWDGDYEQYF. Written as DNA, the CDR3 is TGTGCCAGCTCTTGGGACGGAGACTACGAGCAGTACTTC.

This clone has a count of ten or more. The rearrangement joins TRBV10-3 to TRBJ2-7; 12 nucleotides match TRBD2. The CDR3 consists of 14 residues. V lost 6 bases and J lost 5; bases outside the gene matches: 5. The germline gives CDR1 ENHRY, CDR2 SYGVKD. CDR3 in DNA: TGTGCCATCAGGAGGACTAGCGGGGAGAACGAGCAGTACTTC. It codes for CAIRRTSGENEQYF.

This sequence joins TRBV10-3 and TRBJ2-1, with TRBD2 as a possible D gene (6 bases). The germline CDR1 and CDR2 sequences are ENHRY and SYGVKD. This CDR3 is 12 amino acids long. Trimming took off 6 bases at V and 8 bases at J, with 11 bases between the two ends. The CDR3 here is CAIRGGNDEQFF. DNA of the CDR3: TGTGCCATCAGAGGCGGGAACGATGAGCAGTTCTTC.

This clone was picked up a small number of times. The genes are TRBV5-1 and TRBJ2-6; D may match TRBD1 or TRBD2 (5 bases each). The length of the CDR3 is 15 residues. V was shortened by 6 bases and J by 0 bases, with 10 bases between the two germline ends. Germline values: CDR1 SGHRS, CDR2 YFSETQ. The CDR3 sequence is CASKMRGSGANVLTF. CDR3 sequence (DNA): TGCGCCAGCAAAATGAGGGGCTCTGGGGCCAACGTCCTGACTTTC.

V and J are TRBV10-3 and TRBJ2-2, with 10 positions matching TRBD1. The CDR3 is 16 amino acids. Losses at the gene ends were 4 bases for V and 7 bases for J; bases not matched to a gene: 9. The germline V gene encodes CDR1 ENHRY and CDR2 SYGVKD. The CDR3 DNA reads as TGTGCCATCAGTGGTTCCCGACAGGGGGCTGGCGGGGAGCTGTTTTTT. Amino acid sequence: CAISGSRQGAGGELFF.

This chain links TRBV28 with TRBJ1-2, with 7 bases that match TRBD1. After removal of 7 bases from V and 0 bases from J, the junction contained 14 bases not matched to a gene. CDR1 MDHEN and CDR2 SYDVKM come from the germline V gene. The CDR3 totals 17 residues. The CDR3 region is CASKGREGAKSNYGYTF. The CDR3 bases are TGTGCCAGCAAGGGACGGGAGGGGGCGAAATCTAACTATGGCTACACCTTC.

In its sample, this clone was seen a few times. This CDR3 reads CASSYWGEPGELFF. The DNA of the CDR3 is TGTGCCAGCAGTTATTGGGGGGAGCCCGGGGAGCTGTTTTTT. The V and J genes are TRBV6-5 and TRBJ2-2, with D possibly TRBD2 on 6 matching bases. V was trimmed by 3 bases and J by 6 bases, leaving 11 bases between them. The germline CDR1 and CDR2 sequences are MNHEY and SVGAGI. This CDR3 has 14 residues.

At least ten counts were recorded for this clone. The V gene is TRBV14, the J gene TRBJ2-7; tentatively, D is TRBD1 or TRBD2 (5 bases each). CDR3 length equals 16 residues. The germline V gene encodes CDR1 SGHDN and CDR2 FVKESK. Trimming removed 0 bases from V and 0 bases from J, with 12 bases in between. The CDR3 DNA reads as TGTGCCAGCAGCCAAGATTGGGGGAGATCCTCCTACGAGCAGTACTTC. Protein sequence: CASSQDWGRSSYEQYF.

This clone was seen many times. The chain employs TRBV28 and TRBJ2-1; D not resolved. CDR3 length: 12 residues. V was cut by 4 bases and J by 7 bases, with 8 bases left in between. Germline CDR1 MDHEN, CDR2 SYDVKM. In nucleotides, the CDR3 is TGTGCCAGCAGTTGGACGGCTAATGAGCAGTTCTTC. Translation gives CASSWTANEQFF.

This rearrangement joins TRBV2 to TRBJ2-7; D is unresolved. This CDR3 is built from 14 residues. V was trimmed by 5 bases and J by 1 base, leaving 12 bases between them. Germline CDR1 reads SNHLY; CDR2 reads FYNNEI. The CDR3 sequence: CASSLWASSYEQYF. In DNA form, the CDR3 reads TGTGCCAGCAGTTTATGGGCCAGTTCCTACGAGCAGTACTTC.